Presented here are 18 T cell receptor beta chains from one specimen sequenced in a study of shared clonotypes between healthy human individuals. Using immunoSEQ multiplex PCR, the repertoire was profiled, and TCRdb retains in-frame clones only, with some absent. The data show approximately 940,000 clones, approximately 80% seen once. Source material: memory CD4+ T cells sorted from blood. Subset: CD45RA-negative fraction. The receptors here all came from a man aged 18 to 29 in good health.

This chain joins TRBV10-2 and TRBJ2-3; the D call may be TRBD1 or TRBD2 (5 bases each). Germline CDR1 and CDR2: WSHSY and SAAADI. The germline V and J ends were trimmed by 2 bases and 6 bases, with 18 bases remaining between them. CDR3 length: 16 amino acids. The CDR3 region is CASSESRGTGWDTQYF. The CDR3, as DNA: TGCGCCAGCAGTGAGAGTCGGGGCACGGGATGGGATACGCAGTATTTT.

The gene calls are TRBV10-3 and TRBJ2-5, with TRBD1 as a possible D gene (6 bases). CDR1 and CDR2 (germline): ENHRY, SYGVKD. The CDR3 loop spans 13 amino acids. Trimming took 6 bases from V and 3 from J, leaving 11 bases between them. DNA for the CDR3: TGTGCCATCAGCCCCGGGACAAAAGAGACCCAGTACTTC. Encoded protein: CAISPGTKETQYF.

The chain carries TRBV30 and TRBJ2-3; a possible D gene is TRBD1 (5 bases). Germline V lookup: CDR1 GTSNPN, CDR2 SVGIG (reference sequence). The CDR3 extends over 14 amino acids. The V end lost 4 bases, the J end lost 2 bases, and 13 bases lay between the germline ends. CDR3 sequence reads: CAWTGIVITDTQYF. CDR3 nucleotides: TGTGCCTGGACAGGGATCGTAATCACAGATACGCAGTATTTT.

In this sample, this clone turned up a few times. The V call is TRBV7-2, the J call TRBJ2-7, with D perhaps matching TRBD2 (5 bases). Trimming pared 4 bases from V and 0 bases from J, leaving 10 bases between. Germline V gene sequence: CDR1 SGHTA, CDR2 FQGNSA. The CDR3 covers 14 residues. CDR3 loop: CASSSKRYSYEQYF. CDR3 nucleotide sequence: TGTGCCAGCAGCTCGAAGCGGTACTCCTACGAGCAGTACTTC.

The rearrangement joins TRBV12-5 to TRBJ2-2; D is unclear. This CDR3 region has 16 residues. Between the trimmed V and J ends, which lost 3 bases and 1 base, there was a span of 12 bases. CDR1 LGHNT and CDR2 FRNRAP come from the germline V gene. CDR3 residues: CASGFEMAVNTGELFF. In DNA form, the CDR3 reads TGTGCTAGTGGTTTTGAGATGGCAGTGAACACCGGGGAGCTGTTTTTT.

This chain connects TRBV12-5 to TRBJ1-5; the D is unclear. The CDR3 covers 16 residues. Germline V lookup: CDR1 LGHNT, CDR2 FRNRAP. Trimming stripped 0 bases from V and 9 bases from J, with 18 bases between. The CDR3 DNA reads as TGTGCTAGTGGTTTGGTACTTGACGAAGAAGGTGGGCCCCAGCATTTT. Its translation is CASGLVLDEEGGPQHF.

The J gene is TRBJ2-7, the V gene TRBV30; possibly TRBD1 or TRBD2 for D (5 bases each). Germline CDR1 GTSNPN, CDR2 SVGIG (reference sequence). The CDR3 extends over 13 amino acids. Deletions cut 5 bases from V and 2 bases from J, with 13 bases between. For the CDR3, the DNA is TGTGCCTGGGTCAGGAGAGGGGCCTACGAGCAGTACTTC. Protein product: CAWVRRGAYEQYF.

The gene calls are TRBV6-4 and TRBJ2-1; 8 nucleotides match TRBD2. Germline-derived CDR1 and CDR2 are MRHNA and SNTAGT. The junction had 12 bases not matched to a gene; V was cut back by 4 bases and J by 7 bases. The CDR3 is 16 amino acids. As DNA, the CDR3 is TGTGCCAGCAGTGCTCAACCCCAGACTAGCGTAAATGAGCAGTTCTTC. It yields the protein CASSAQPQTSVNEQFF.

V usage is TRBV29-1 and J usage is TRBJ2-3, with D tentatively TRBD1 (5 bases). The CDR3 extends over 13 amino acids. Per the germline V gene, CDR1 is SQVTM and CDR2 is ANQGSEA. The V and J ends lost 6 bases and 0 bases respectively, with 10 bases between them. The CDR3 coding sequence is TGCAGCGTCAAAGGGGCGAGCACAGATACGCAGTATTTT. Translation gives CSVKGASTDTQYF.

The chain recombines TRBV7-9 with TRBJ1-5, with D maybe TRBD1 (6 bases). CDR1 and CDR2 (germline): SEHNR, FQNEAQ (reference sequence). The length of the CDR3 is 14 residues. V lost 2 bases and J 11 bases, leaving 16 bases between the germline ends. The CDR3: CASSLSGGASAQHF. The CDR3 DNA sequence: TGTGCCAGCAGCTTATCCGGGGGGGCCTCAGCCCAGCATTTT. Using reference TRBV7-9 and TRBJ1-5 for the parts outside the CDR3, the full variable domain is DTGVSQNPRHKITKRGQNVTFRCDPISEHNRLYWYRQTLGQGPEFLTYFQNEAQLEKSRLLSDRFSAERPKGSFSTLEIQRTEQGDSAMYLCASSLSGGASAQHFGDGTRLSIL.

This chain connects TRBV27 to TRBJ2-7, with D perhaps given as TRBD1 or TRBD2 (5 bases each). The CDR3 consists of 12 residues. V lost 11 bases to trimming and J lost 0 bases, with 11 bases between them. Germline V gene data show CDR1 as MNHEY and CDR2 as SMNVEV (reference sequence). CDR3 sequence (DNA): TGTGCCTCGGGGACGCCCTCCTACGAGCAGTACTTC. Its translation is CASGTPSYEQYF.

The chain couples TRBV7-9 to TRBJ1-1; D not certain. CDR1 SEHNR and CDR2 FQNEAQ come from the germline V gene (reference sequence). The CDR3 totals 15 residues. V was pared by 2 bases and J by 3 bases, with 13 bases between. Here the CDR3 DNA reads TGTGCCAGCAGCTTATCCGGGGTGTCGGACACTGAAGCTTTCTTT. Its protein is CASSLSGVSDTEAFF.

This chain connects TRBV4-1 to TRBJ1-3, with 9 bases that match TRBD1. V was pared by 1 base and J by 4 bases, with 2 bases of the junction left unmatched. The CDR3 covers 15 residues. In germline, CDR1 is MGHRA, CDR2 YSYEKL. For the CDR3, the DNA is TGCGCCAGCAGCCAAGGGGACAGGGCAGGAAACACCATATATTTT. This encodes CASSQGDRAGNTIYF.

The CDR3 reads CASSGPGGLNEQFF. CDR3 nucleotides: TGCGCCAGCAGCGGACCCGGGGGGTTGAATGAGCAGTTCTTC. V gene TRBV5-1 combines with J gene TRBJ2-1, with 7 bases lining up with TRBD2. The V gene end was trimmed by 4 bases and the J gene end by 7 bases; junction bases not matched to a gene: 8. The CDR3 length is 14 residues. The germline gives CDR1 SGHRS, CDR2 YFSETQ.

V is TRBV4-3 and J is TRBJ2-1; 8 positions agree with TRBD1. The CDR3 sequence is 20 residues long. Germline V gene data show CDR1 as LGHNA and CDR2 as YSLEER. J gave up 0 bases and V 1 base, and 14 bases lay outside the gene matches. CDR3 in amino acids: CASSQGLQGAGRSSYNEQFF. CDR3 DNA: TGCGCCAGCAGCCAAGGTTTGCAGGGGGCGGGAAGGAGCTCCTACAATGAGCAGTTCTTC.

This clone was seen many times. The sample has other DNA sequences that encode this CDR3 too. The gene calls are TRBV29-1 and TRBJ2-7; 11 nucleotides align to TRBD1. Germline V gene data show CDR1 as SQVTM and CDR2 as ANQGSEA. CDR3 size: 12 residues. The J segment lost 7 bases and the V segment lost 6 bases, leaving 5 bases of the junction unmatched. Here the CDR3 reads CSVAGQGGEQYF. The CDR3, as DNA: TGCAGCGTAGCGGGACAGGGGGGTGAGCAGTACTTC.

V and J are TRBV19 and TRBJ2-2; possibly TRBD1 for D (7 bases). Deletions cut 3 bases from V and 2 bases from J, with 16 bases between. Germline CDR1 reads LNHDA; CDR2 reads SQIVND (reference sequence). The CDR3 sequence is 17 residues long. The CDR3 region is CASSMDRSGSNTGELFF. The DNA of the CDR3 is TGTGCCAGTAGTATGGACAGGAGCGGGTCCAACACCGGGGAGCTGTTTTTT.

The J gene is TRBJ2-7, the V gene TRBV5-6, with D possibly being TRBD1 (5 bases). Germline V gene lookup returns CDR1 SGHDT and CDR2 YYEEEE. Trimming stripped 1 base from V and 1 base from J, with 15 bases between. This CDR3 has 16 amino acids. CDR3 DNA: TGTGCCAGCAGCTTGAACGTCGGAGACAGTTCCTACGAGCAGTACTTC. Translation: CASSLNVGDSSYEQYF.